This is a list of T cell receptor beta chains from one sample in a study of blood T cell repertoires in COVID-19. Sequencing was performed with immunoSEQ multiplex PCR; in TCRdb, only in-frame clones are kept and a portion is missing. Here the sample spans 30,000 or so clones, around 80% being singletons. The source material was peripheral blood. The receptors shown here come from a man at least 80 years old with active or convalescent COVID-19. CDR3s include the opening cysteine and the closing phenylalanine or tryptophan. D genes are given only for firm matches. Not every row has a clone size; where given, it reads once, few, many or a size class.

clone size: NA
V gene: TRBV19
D gene: TRBD1
J gene: TRBJ1-2
CDR3 protein: CASSRTGDEGYGYTF
CDR3 DNA: TGTGCCAGTAGTCGTACAGGGGATGAAGGCTATGGCTACACCTTC

clone size: NA
V gene: TRBV11-1
D gene: NA
J gene: TRBJ2-1
CDR3 protein: CASSSPAGVGYNEQFF
CDR3 DNA: TGTGCCAGCAGCTCCCCTGCGGGCGTGGGGTACAATGAGCAGTTCTTC

clone size: NA
V gene: TRBV27
D gene: NA
J gene: TRBJ2-1
CDR3 protein: CASSFGGVDNEQFF
CDR3 DNA: TGTGCCAGCAGTTTTGGAGGAGTGGACAATGAGCAGTTCTTC

clone size: NA
V gene: TRBV14
D gene: TRBD1
J gene: TRBJ2-5
CDR3 protein: CASSQLDRAKETQYF
CDR3 DNA: TGTGCCAGCAGCCAACTGGACAGGGCAAAAGAGACCCAGTACTTC

clone size: NA
V gene: TRBV7-9
D gene: TRBD1
J gene: TRBJ2-7
CDR3 protein: CASSLAQGAGEQYF
CDR3 DNA: TGTGCCAGCAGCTTAGCACAGGGGGCAGGCGAGCAGTACTTC

clone size: NA
V gene: TRBV5-1
D gene: TRBD1
J gene: TRBJ1-1
CDR3 protein: CASSLGTGDTEAFF
CDR3 DNA: TGCGCCAGCAGCTTGGGCACAGGGGACACTGAAGCTTTCTTT

clone size: NA
V gene: TRBV28
D gene: NA
J gene: TRBJ2-2
CDR3 protein: CASSFLRGTGELFF
CDR3 DNA: TGTGCCAGCAGTTTTCTCCGGGGCACCGGGGAGCTGTTTTTT

clone size: few
V gene: TRBV9
D gene: TRBD1
J gene: TRBJ1-1
CDR3 protein: CASSPGQDTAAFF
CDR3 DNA: TGTGCCAGCAGCCCTGGACAGGACACTGCAGCTTTCTTT

clone size: NA
V gene: TRBV28
D gene: TRBD1
J gene: TRBJ1-1
CDR3 protein: CASGGGNTEAFF
CDR3 DNA: TGTGCCTCAGGGGGAGGGAACACTGAAGCTTTCTTT

clone size: NA
V gene: TRBV2
D gene: NA
J gene: TRBJ2-5
CDR3 protein: CASSPRTVPGGQETQYF
CDR3 DNA: TGTGCCAGCAGTCCTCGGACAGTCCCAGGGGGGCAAGAGACCCAGTACTTC

clone size: NA
V gene: TRBV19
D gene: NA
J gene: TRBJ1-1
CDR3 protein: CASSSTGLMNTEAFF
CDR3 DNA: TGTGCCAGTAGTAGCACCGGACTTATGAACACTGAAGCTTTCTTT

clone size: NA
V gene: TRBV3-1/TRBV3-2
D gene: NA
J gene: TRBJ2-3
CDR3 protein: CASSPGSHATDTQYF
CDR3 DNA: TGTGCCAGCAGCCCGGGGTCTCACGCGACAGATACGCAGTATTTT

clone size: NA
V gene: TRBV5-1
D gene: TRBD1
J gene: TRBJ1-1
CDR3 protein: CASSFDRVGIAEAFF
CDR3 DNA: TGCGCCAGCAGTTTTGACAGGGTAGGAATTGCTGAAGCTTTCTTT

clone size: NA
V gene: TRBV18
D gene: TRBD1
J gene: TRBJ2-6
CDR3 protein: CASSPLLGQLAF
CDR3 DNA: TGTGCCAGCTCACCCCTCTTGGGACAGCTCGCTTTC

clone size: NA
V gene: TRBV11-2
D gene: NA
J gene: TRBJ2-2
CDR3 protein: CASSSPRGNTGELFF
CDR3 DNA: TGTGCCAGCAGCTCCCCAAGAGGGAACACCGGGGAGCTGTTTTTT

clone size: few
V gene: TRBV6-2/TRBV6-3
D gene: NA
J gene: TRBJ1-1
CDR3 protein: CASSYWANTEAFF
CDR3 DNA: TGTGCCAGCAGTTACTGGGCGAACACTGAAGCTTTCTTT

clone size: once
V gene: TRBV20-1
D gene: NA
J gene: TRBJ1-5
CDR3 protein: CSASRSELDQPQHF
CDR3 DNA: TGCAGTGCTAGTCGATCCGAACTCGATCAGCCCCAGCATTTT

clone size: NA
V gene: TRBV2
D gene: TRBD2
J gene: TRBJ2-2
CDR3 protein: CASREGAGVETGELFF
CDR3 DNA: TGTGCCAGCAGGGAAGGCGCGGGAGTTGAAACCGGGGAGCTGTTTTTT

clone size: NA
V gene: TRBV30
D gene: NA
J gene: TRBJ1-4
CDR3 protein: CAWSVGVSGEKLFF
CDR3 DNA: TGTGCCTGGAGTGTAGGAGTCAGCGGTGAAAAACTGTTTTTT

clone size: few
V gene: TRBV10-3
D gene: TRBD1
J gene: TRBJ1-5
CDR3 protein: CAISSDRGQGQPQHF
CDR3 DNA: TGTGCCATCAGCTCGGACAGGGGGCAGGGACAGCCCCAGCATTTT

clone size: NA
V gene: TRBV3-1/TRBV3-2
D gene: TRBD2
J gene: TRBJ2-3
CDR3 protein: CASSLTSGRGTDTQYF
CDR3 DNA: TGTGCCAGCAGCCTAACTAGCGGGAGGGGGACAGATACGCAGTATTTT

clone size: once
V gene: TRBV4-1
D gene: TRBD1
J gene: TRBJ2-1
CDR3 protein: CASSLTRQGRGEQFF
CDR3 DNA: TGCGCCAGCAGCCTGACAAGACAGGGTAGGGGTGAGCAGTTCTTC

clone size: few
V gene: TRBV3-1/TRBV3-2
D gene: NA
J gene: TRBJ1-3
CDR3 protein: CASSQAPQGSGGNTIYF
CDR3 DNA: TGTGCCAGCAGCCAAGCCCCCCAGGGGTCAGGGGGAAACACCATATATTTT

clone size: NA
V gene: TRBV11-3
D gene: TRBD2
J gene: TRBJ2-7
CDR3 protein: CASSAGLAGVGEQYF
CDR3 DNA: TGTGCCAGCAGCGCCGGACTAGCGGGAGTTGGCGAGCAGTACTTC

clone size: NA
V gene: TRBV7-9
D gene: NA
J gene: TRBJ2-5
CDR3 protein: CASSLGAVETQYF
CDR3 DNA: TGTGCCAGCAGCTTAGGAGCGGTTGAGACCCAGTACTTC

clone size: once
V gene: TRBV6-6
D gene: TRBD1
J gene: TRBJ1-2
CDR3 protein: CASQRTGYYGYTF
CDR3 DNA: TGTGCCAGCCAGAGGACAGGGTACTATGGCTACACCTTC

clone size: few
V gene: TRBV12-3/TRBV12-4
D gene: TRBD1
J gene: TRBJ1-2
CDR3 protein: CASRGTGYYGYTF
CDR3 DNA: TGTGCCAGCAGGGGGACAGGGTACTATGGCTACACCTTC

clone size: NA
V gene: TRBV15
D gene: NA
J gene: TRBJ2-5
CDR3 protein: CATSRDRGAETQYF
CDR3 DNA: TGTGCCACCAGCAGAGATCGGGGGGCAGAGACCCAGTACTTC

clone size: NA
V gene: TRBV29-1
D gene: TRBD2
J gene: TRBJ2-3
CDR3 protein: CSVESSGSLTDTQYF
CDR3 DNA: TGCAGCGTTGAGTCCAGCGGGAGTCTCACAGATACGCAGTATTTT

clone size: NA
V gene: TRBV28
D gene: TRBD2
J gene: TRBJ2-1
CDR3 protein: CASSTRLAVDNEQFF
CDR3 DNA: TGTGCCAGCAGTACCCGACTAGCGGTCGACAATGAGCAGTTCTTC

clone size: NA
V gene: TRBV5-1
D gene: NA
J gene: TRBJ1-1
CDR3 protein: CASSLDSAWTEAFF
CDR3 DNA: TGCGCCAGCAGCTTGGACAGTGCATGGACTGAAGCTTTCTTT

clone size: once
V gene: TRBV11-2
D gene: TRBD1
J gene: TRBJ1-4
CDR3 protein: CASSRTGRFEKLFF
CDR3 DNA: TGTGCCAGCAGCCGGACAGGGCGTTTTGAAAAACTGTTTTTT